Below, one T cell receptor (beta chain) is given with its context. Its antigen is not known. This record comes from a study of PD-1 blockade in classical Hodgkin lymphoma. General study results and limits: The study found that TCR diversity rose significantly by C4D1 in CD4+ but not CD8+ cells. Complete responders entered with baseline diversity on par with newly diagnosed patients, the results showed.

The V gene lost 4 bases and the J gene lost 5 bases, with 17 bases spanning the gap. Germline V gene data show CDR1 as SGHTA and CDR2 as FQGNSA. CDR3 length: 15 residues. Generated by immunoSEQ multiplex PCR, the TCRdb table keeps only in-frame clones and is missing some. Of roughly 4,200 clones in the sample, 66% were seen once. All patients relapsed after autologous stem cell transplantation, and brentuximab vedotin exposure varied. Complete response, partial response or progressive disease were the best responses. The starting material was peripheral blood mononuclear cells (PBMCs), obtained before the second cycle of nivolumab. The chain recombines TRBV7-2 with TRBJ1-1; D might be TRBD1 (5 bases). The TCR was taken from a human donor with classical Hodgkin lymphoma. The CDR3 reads CASSWRGTRGTEAFF. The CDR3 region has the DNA TGTGCCAGCAGCTGGAGGGGCACCCGGGGGACTGAAGCTTTCTTT.